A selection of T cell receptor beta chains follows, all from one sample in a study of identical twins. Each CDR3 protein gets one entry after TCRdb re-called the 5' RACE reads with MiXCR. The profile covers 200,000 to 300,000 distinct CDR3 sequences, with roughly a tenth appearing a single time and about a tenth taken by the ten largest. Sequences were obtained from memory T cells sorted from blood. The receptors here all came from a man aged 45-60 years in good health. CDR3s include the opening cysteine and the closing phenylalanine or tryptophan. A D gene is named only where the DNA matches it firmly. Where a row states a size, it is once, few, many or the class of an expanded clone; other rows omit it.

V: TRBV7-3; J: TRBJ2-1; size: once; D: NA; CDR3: CASSLSSNNEQFF; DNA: TGTGCCAGCAGCTTATCCTCTAACAATGAGCAGTTCTTC
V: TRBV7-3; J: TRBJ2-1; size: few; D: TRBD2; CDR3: CASSPTSGTMYEQFF; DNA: TGTGCCAGCAGCCCAACTAGCGGCACAATGTATGAGCAGTTCTTC
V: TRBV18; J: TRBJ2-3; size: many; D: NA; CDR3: CASSPLGGTDTQYF; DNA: TGTGCCAGCTCACCACTAGGAGGCACAGATACGCAGTATTTT
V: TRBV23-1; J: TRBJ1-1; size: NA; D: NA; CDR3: CASSHIQENTEAFF; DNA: TGCGCCAGCAGTCATATACAGGAAAACACTGAAGCTTTCTTT
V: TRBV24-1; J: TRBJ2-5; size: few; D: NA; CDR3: CATSPGRRGWETQYF; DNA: TGTGCCACCAGCCCGGGACGTAGGGGTTGGGAGACCCAGTACTTC
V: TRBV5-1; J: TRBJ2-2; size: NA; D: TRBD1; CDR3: CASSTGTGGSGELFF; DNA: TGCGCCAGCAGCACCGGGACAGGGGGCTCCGGGGAGCTGTTTTTT
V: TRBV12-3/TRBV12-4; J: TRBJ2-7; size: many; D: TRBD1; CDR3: CASSLGQGAVYEQYF; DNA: TGTGCCAGCAGTTTGGGTCAGGGGGCGGTTTACGAGCAGTACTTC
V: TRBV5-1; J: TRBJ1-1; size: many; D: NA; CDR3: CASSTALNTEAFF; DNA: TGCGCCAGCAGCACAGCACTGAACACTGAAGCTTTCTTT
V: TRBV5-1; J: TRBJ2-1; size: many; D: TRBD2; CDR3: CASSFRTSGGADEQFF; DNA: TGCGCCAGCAGCTTCCGGACTAGCGGGGGGGCCGATGAGCAGTTCTTC
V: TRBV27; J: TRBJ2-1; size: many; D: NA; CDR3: CASSLTPYNEQFF; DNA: TGTGCCAGCAGTTTAACACCTTACAATGAGCAGTTCTTC
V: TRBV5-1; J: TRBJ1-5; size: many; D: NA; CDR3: CASSLDGGANQPQHF; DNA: TGCGCCAGCAGCTTGGATGGTGGGGCAAATCAGCCCCAGCATTTT
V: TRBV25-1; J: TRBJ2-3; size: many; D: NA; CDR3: CASSEVGGGRIQYF; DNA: TGTGCCAGCAGTGAGGTGGGGGGTGGACGTATTCAGTATTTT
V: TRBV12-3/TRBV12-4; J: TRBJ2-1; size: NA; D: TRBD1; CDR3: CASSYSGGEQFF; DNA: TGTGCCAGCAGTTACTCAGGGGGCGAGCAGTTCTTC
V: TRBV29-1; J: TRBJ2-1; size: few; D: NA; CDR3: CSVAGQNSNNEQFF; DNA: TGCAGCGTTGCAGGGCAGAACTCCAACAATGAGCAGTTCTTC
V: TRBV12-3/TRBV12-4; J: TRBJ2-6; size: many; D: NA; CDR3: CASSWGPNYFSGANVLTF; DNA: TGTGCCAGCAGTTGGGGCCCAAACTATTTCTCTGGGGCCAACGTCCTGACTTTC
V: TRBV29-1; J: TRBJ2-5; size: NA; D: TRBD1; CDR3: CSVDRQGVSKTQYF; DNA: TGCAGCGTTGATAGGCAGGGGGTGTCGAAGACCCAGTACTTC
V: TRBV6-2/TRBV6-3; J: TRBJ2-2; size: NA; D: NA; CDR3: CASSILGQENTGELFF; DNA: TGTGCCAGCAGTATCCTTGGGCAGGAGAACACCGGGGAGCTGTTTTTT
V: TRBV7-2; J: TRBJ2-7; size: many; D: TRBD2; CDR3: CASSWTSGGQYEQYF; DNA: TGTGCCAGCAGCTGGACTAGCGGGGGGCAATACGAGCAGTACTTC
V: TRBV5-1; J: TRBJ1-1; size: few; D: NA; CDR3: CASSLAAGQPNTEAFF; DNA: TGCGCCAGCAGCTTGGCCGCCGGACAGCCTAACACTGAAGCTTTCTTT
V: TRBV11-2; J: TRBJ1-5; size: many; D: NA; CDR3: CASSLGPGGNQPQHF; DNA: TGTGCCAGCAGCTTAGGACCTGGCGGGAATCAGCCCCAGCATTTT
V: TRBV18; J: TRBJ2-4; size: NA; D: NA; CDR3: CASSPYRQAGSIQYF; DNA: TGTGCCAGCTCACCCTATAGACAGGCGGGAAGCATTCAGTACTTC
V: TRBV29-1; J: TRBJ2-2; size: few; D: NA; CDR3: CSVELRDRNTGELFF; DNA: TGCAGCGTTGAACTCCGCGATCGTAACACCGGGGAGCTGTTTTTT
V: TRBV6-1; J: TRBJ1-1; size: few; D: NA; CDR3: CASSEGTVFRRSVEAFF; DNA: TGTGCCAGCAGTGAAGGGACGGTGTTTAGAAGGTCGGTTGAAGCTTTCTTT
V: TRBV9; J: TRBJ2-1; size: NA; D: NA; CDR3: CASRRGTFLYNEQFF; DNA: TGTGCCAGCAGGAGAGGGACATTTCTCTACAATGAGCAGTTCTTC
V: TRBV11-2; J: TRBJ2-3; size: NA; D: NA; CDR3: CASSLAARVGPDTQYF; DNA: TGTGCCAGCAGCTTAGCCGCCCGGGTGGGCCCAGATACGCAGTATTTT
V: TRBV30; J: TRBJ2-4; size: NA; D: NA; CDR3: CAGTDSWNIQYF; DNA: TGTGCCGGGACGGACAGTTGGAACATTCAGTACTTC
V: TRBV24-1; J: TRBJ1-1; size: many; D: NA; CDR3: CATSDGQGAFF; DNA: TGTGCCACCAGTGATGGTCAGGGAGCTTTCTTT
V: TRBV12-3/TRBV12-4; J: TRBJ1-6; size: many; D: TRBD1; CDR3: CASSLDRGYNSPLHF; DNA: TGTGCCAGCAGCTTGGACAGGGGTTATAATTCACCCCTCCACTTT
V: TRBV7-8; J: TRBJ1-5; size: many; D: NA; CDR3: CASSPKLDRSNQPQHF; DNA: TGTGCCAGCAGCCCAAAACTAGACAGGAGCAATCAGCCCCAGCATTTT
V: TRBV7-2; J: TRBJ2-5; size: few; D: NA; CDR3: CASGGSYGETQYF; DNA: TGTGCCAGCGGGGGCTCGTACGGGGAGACCCAGTACTTC
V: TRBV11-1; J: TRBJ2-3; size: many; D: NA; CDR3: CASSLRAGDTQYF; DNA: TGTGCCAGCAGCTTACGTGCAGGCGATACGCAGTATTTT